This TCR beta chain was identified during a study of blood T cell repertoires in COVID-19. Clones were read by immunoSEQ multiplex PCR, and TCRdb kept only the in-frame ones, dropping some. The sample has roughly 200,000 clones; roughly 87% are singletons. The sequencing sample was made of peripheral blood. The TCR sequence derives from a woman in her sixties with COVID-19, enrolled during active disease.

CDR3 amino acids: CASSLGFNRGLGETQYF. The CDR3 DNA reads as TGTGCCAGCAGCTTGGGGTTCAACAGGGGCCTCGGAGAGACCCAGTACTTC. The J gene is TRBJ2-5, the V gene TRBV5-4, with 7 bases identical to TRBD1. This CDR3 has 17 residues. CDR1 is SGHNT and CDR2 is YYREEE in the germline V gene (reference sequence). V trimming: 0 bases; J trimming: 4 bases; junction bases outside the gene matches: 12.